This entry describes one T cell receptor beta chain. Its antigen remains unknown. This specimen belongs to a study of PD-1 blockade in classical Hodgkin lymphoma. For the study at large: Patients were given intravenous nivolumab, 3 mg/kg, every 2 weeks.

Time point specified: cycle 4 day 1 (C4D1), after 6 weeks of nivolumab. No patient escaped relapse after autologous stem cell transplantation, and brentuximab vedotin exposure varied. Study-level results: Complete responders started with a diversity level that resembled newly diagnosed patients at baseline.

Repertoires were generated with immunoSEQ multiplex PCR, while TCRdb's copy carries only in-frame clones and drops some. The data show about 60,000 clones, with about 92% seen just once and around 8% held by the top ten. Source: peripheral blood mononuclear cells (PBMCs), taken before the fourth cycle of nivolumab. The receptor was derived from a human donor with classical Hodgkin lymphoma.

The CDR3 protein is CASSQDIGGGRGSPLHF. Here the CDR3 DNA reads TGTGCCAGCAGCCAAGACATCGGCGGGGGGCGTGGATCACCCCTCCACTTT. The genes are TRBV14 and TRBJ1-6; TRBD1 is a possible D gene (6 bases). The CDR3 length is 17 residues. Trimming took 0 bases from V and 10 from J, leaving 19 bases between them. Germline loops: CDR1 SGHDN, CDR2 FVKESK. The complete variable domain, with remaining parts taken from reference TRBV14 and TRBJ1-6, reads EAGVTQFPSHSVIEKGQTVTLRCDPISGHDNLYWYRRVMGKEIKFLLHFVKESKQDESGMPNNRFLAERTGGTYSTLKVQPAELEDSGVYFCASSQDIGGGRGSPLHFGNGTRLTVT.